This is a list of T cell receptor beta chains from one sample in a study of cytomegalovirus exposure and HLA in healthy donors. TCRdb's table, derived via immunoSEQ multiplex PCR, lists solely in-frame clones and lacks some. The table has some 130,000 clones, 80% seen once. What was sequenced was PBMCs. These TCRs come from a man aged 25 to 40 in good health and CMV-seronegative. The CDR3 runs from the conserved cysteine through the conserved F or W. D genes are given only for firm matches. The size of a clone is reported for some rows only, either as once, few or many, or as a class for expanded clones.

CDR3 protein	CDR3 DNA	V gene	D gene	J gene	clone size
CASSIRGQGTYEQYF	TGTGCCAGTAGTATACGGGGACAGGGGACCTACGAGCAGTACTTC	TRBV19	TRBD1	TRBJ2-7	-
CASSLGGRSSYEQYF	TGTGCCAGCAGCCTGGGAGGCAGGAGCTCCTACGAGCAGTACTTC	TRBV27	-	TRBJ2-7	-
CSVEAGCGYTF	TGCAGCGTGGAGGCGGGTTGTGGCTACACCTTC	TRBV29-1	-	TRBJ1-2	-
CATSPRQGGYEQYF	TGTGCCACCAGCCCAAGACAGGGAGGCTACGAGCAGTACTTC	TRBV15	-	TRBJ2-7	-
CASSYPTGGGYGYTF	TGTGCCAGCAGTTACCCAACAGGGGGCGGCTATGGCTACACCTTC	TRBV6-5	TRBD1	TRBJ1-2	-
CASRTGTSGNRQFF	TGCGCCAGCAGAACCGGGACTAGCGGGAACCGTCAGTTCTTC	TRBV5-1	TRBD2	TRBJ2-1	few
CASSAGTRGGEQYF	TGTGCCAGCAGCGCCGGGACCCGAGGAGGGGAGCAGTACTTC	TRBV9	-	TRBJ2-7	-
CASSYSGQWHF	TGTGCCAGCAGTTACTCGGGACAGTGGCATTTT	TRBV6-5	TRBD1	TRBJ1-5	-
CASSLGGVMNTEAFF	TGTGCCAGCAGCTTGGGGGGGGTCATGAACACTGAAGCTTTCTTT	TRBV5-4	-	TRBJ1-1	-
CASSLSSGVGLEQYF	TGTGCCAGCAGCTTATCCTCCGGGGTGGGATTGGAGCAGTACTTC	TRBV7-8	-	TRBJ2-7	few
CASSYTGLVANTDTQYF	TGTGCCAGCAGTTATACGGGATTAGTAGCGAACACAGATACGCAGTATTTT	TRBV27	-	TRBJ2-3	-
CASSLRIAGSETQYF	TGTGCCAGCAGCTTAAGAATAGCGGGATCAGAGACCCAGTACTTC	TRBV7-7	TRBD2	TRBJ2-5	-
CASSAWTSGGTDTQYF	TGTGCCAGCAGTGCCTGGACTAGCGGGGGCACAGATACGCAGTATTTT	TRBV6-1	TRBD2	TRBJ2-3	-
CASSQPGLAATDTQYF	TGTGCCAGCAGCCAACCGGGACTAGCGGCCACAGATACGCAGTATTTT	TRBV4-2	TRBD2	TRBJ2-3	-